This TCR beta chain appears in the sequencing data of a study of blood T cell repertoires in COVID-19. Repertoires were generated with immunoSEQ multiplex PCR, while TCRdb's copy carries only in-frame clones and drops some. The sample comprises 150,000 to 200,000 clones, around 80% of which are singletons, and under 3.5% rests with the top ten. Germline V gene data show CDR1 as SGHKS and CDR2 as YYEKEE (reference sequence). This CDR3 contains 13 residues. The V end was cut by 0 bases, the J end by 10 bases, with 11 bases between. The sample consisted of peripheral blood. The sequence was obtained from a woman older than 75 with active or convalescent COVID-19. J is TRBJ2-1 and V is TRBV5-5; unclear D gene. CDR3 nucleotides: TGTGCCAGCAGCTTGGGTAGAGCAGGAGAGCAGTTCTTC. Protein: CASSLGRAGEQFF.